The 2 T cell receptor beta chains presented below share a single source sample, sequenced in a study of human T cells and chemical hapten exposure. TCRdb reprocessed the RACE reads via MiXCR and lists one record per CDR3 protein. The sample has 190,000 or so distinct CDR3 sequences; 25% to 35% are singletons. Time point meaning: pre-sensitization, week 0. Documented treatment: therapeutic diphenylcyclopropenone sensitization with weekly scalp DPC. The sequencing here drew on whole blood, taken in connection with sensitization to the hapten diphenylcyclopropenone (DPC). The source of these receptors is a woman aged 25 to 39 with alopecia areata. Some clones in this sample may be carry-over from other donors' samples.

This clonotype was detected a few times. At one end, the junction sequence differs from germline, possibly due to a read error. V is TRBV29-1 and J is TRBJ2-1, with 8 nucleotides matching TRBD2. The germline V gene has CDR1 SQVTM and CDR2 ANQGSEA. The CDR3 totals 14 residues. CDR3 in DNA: TGCAGCGTAGAAGCGGGAGTTAGGGACAATGAGCAGTTCTTC. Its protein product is CSVEAGVRDNEQFF.

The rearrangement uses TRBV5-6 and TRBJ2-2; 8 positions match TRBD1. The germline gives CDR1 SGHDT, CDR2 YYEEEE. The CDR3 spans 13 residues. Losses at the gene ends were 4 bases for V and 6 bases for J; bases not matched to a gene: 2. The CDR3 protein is CASSKDRAGELFF. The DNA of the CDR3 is TGTGCCAGCAGCAAGGACAGGGCCGGGGAGCTGTTTTTT.